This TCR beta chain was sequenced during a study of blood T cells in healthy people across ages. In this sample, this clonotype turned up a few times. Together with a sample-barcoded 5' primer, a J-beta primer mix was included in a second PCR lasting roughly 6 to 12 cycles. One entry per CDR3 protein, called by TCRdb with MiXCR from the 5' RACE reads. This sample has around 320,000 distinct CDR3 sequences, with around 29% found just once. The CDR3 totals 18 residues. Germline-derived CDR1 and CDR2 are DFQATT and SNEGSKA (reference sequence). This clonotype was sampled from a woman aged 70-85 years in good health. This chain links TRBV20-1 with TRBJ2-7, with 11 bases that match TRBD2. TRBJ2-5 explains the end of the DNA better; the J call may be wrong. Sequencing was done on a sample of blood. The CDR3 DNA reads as TGCAGTGCTCTTAGATCTTATACTAGCGGGAGCAGGAAAGAGACCCAGTACTTC. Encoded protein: CSALRSYTSGSRKETQYF.